This paragraph reports one T cell receptor beta chain. This record comes from a study of blood T cell repertoires in COVID-19. Study-wide context: Sites across the United States, Italy and Spain contributed samples from acute and convalescent COVID-19. T cells, B-cell-depleted T cells, or PBMCs supplied cDNA or gDNA.

The V end lost 4 bases, the J end lost 4 bases, and 19 bases lay between the germline ends. The germline CDR1 and CDR2 sequences are ENHRY and SYGVKD. The CDR3 loop spans 17 amino acids. Per the original methods: Amplified reference gene primers provided the basis for estimating nucleated cell counts. Assay used: immunoSEQ multiplex PCR; TCRdb lists only in-frame clones, some missing. V and J calls and clone size are given by that table; D and trimming were obtained from the DNA. This sample carries 9,900 or so clones, roughly nine tenths of them seen once, and the ten largest clones take roughly 5.2%.

Material for sequencing was peripheral blood. V is TRBV10-3 and J is TRBJ2-2; a weak D match, TRBD2 (6 bases). This receptor was obtained from a human donor in a cohort sampled during active COVID-19. CDR3 in amino acids: CAISGAPAVGGTGELFF. The CDR3 DNA reads TGTGCCATCAGTGGAGCCCCGGCAGTCGGGGGCACCGGGGAGCTGTTTTTT.